These 17 T cell receptor beta chains originate from one sample sequenced in a study of memory CD8 T cells in hepatitis C reinfection. The time point was: pre-reinfection, 55 to 20 weeks before reinfection detection. The sorted cells went straight to TCR sequencing with no prior in vitro expansion. TCRdb's copy holds only in-frame clones and misses some; the assay was immunoSEQ multiplex PCR. In the table there are tens of thousands of clones, 85% to 90% of which are singletons. The sequenced sample was naive CD8+ T cells sorted from blood. These receptors were taken from a man in his late teens or twenties with hepatitis C virus infection.

This chain joins TRBV6-1 and TRBJ1-1, with 12 nucleotides matching TRBD1. From germline, CDR1 is MNHNS and CDR2 SASEGT. Trimming cost V 3 bases and J 3 bases; bases outside gene matches: 8. The CDR3 has 17 amino acids. The CDR3 DNA is TGTGCCAGCAGTGATCTCGGGACAGGGGGCTGGTACACTGAAGCTTTCTTT. Protein product: CASSDLGTGGWYTEAFF.

V gene TRBV5-1 combines with J gene TRBJ1-1; D unclear. The germline V and J ends were trimmed by 0 bases and 5 bases, with 8 bases remaining between them. This CDR3 contains 13 residues. Per the germline V gene, CDR1 is SGHRS and CDR2 is YFSETQ. The CDR3 loop reads CASSLEPGTEAFF. The CDR3 DNA follows: TGCGCCAGCAGCTTGGAACCGGGGACTGAAGCTTTCTTT.

The V call is TRBV27, the J call TRBJ2-4, with 8 bases fitting TRBD1. This CDR3 is 16 amino acids long. The J segment lost 6 bases and the V segment lost 0 bases, leaving 7 bases of the junction unmatched. The germline V gene has CDR1 MNHEY and CDR2 SMNVEV (reference sequence). The CDR3 DNA sequence: TGTGCCAGCAGTTTATCCCCAGGGGGCGCGGGAAACATTCAGTACTTC. It is translated as CASSLSPGGAGNIQYF.

The chain has TRBV7-8 and TRBJ1-4; TRBD1 matches 8 bases. The germline V gene has CDR1 SGHVS and CDR2 FQNEAQ. V trimming: 5 bases; J trimming: 0 bases; junction bases outside the gene matches: 2. The CDR3 spans 15 residues. CDR3 nucleotides: TGTGCCAGCAGCCCGGACAGGGCAACTAATGAAAAACTGTTTTTT. This codes for CASSPDRATNEKLFF.

The gene calls are TRBV19 and TRBJ2-1, with a tentative D call TRBD2 (6 bases). V gave up 6 bases and J gave up 7 bases, with 13 bases separating them. The CDR3 runs to 13 residues. Germline CDR1 and CDR2: LNHDA and SQIVND (reference sequence). Here the CDR3 DNA reads TGTGCCAGTAGCGCGGGCGGGATAAATGAGCAGTTCTTC. This translates into CASSAGGINEQFF.

V usage is TRBV7-8 and J usage is TRBJ2-2, with D unclear. CDR3 length equals 13 residues. The V end lost 4 bases, the J end lost 0 bases, and 3 bases lay between the germline ends. The V gene's germline CDR1 is SGHVS and CDR2 FQNEAQ. CDR3 region: CASSSANTGELFF. In DNA form, the CDR3 reads TGTGCCAGCAGCTCCGCGAACACCGGGGAGCTGTTTTTT.

V is TRBV11-2 and J is TRBJ2-1; 8 bases are a match to TRBD2. Germline CDR1 reads SGHAT; CDR2 reads FQNNGV. The CDR3 spans 19 residues. V gave up 2 bases and J gave up 1 base; unmatched junction bases: 13. The CDR3 loop is CASSLNPRGAGVSYNEQFF. As DNA, the CDR3 is TGTGCCAGCAGCTTAAACCCCAGGGGAGCGGGAGTGTCCTACAATGAGCAGTTCTTC.

The chain links TRBV5-4 to TRBJ1-2; 8 nucleotides agree with TRBD1. Germline V gene lookup returns CDR1 SGHNT and CDR2 YYREEE (reference sequence). The CDR3 has 15 residues. With 3 bases clipped from V and 4 bases from J, the junction kept 8 bases outside the gene matches. The CDR3 nucleotides read TGTGCCAGCAGCTCTCCGGGACAGGAAACCTATGGCTACACCTTC. Translated, it gives CASSSPGQETYGYTF. Together with reference TRBV5-4 and TRBJ1-2, the CDR3 gives the full variable domain: ETGVTQSPTHLIKTRGQQVTLRCSSQSGHNTVSWYQQALGQGPQFIFQYYREEENGRGNFPPRFSGLQFPNYSSELNVNALELDDSALYLCASSSPGQETYGYTFGSGTRLTVV.

The chain joins TRBV5-1 to TRBJ2-7, with TRBD1 matching over 7 bases. Trimming removed 4 bases from V and 0 bases from J; junction bases left unmatched: 7. The CDR3 consists of 15 residues. The germline CDR1 and CDR2 sequences are SGHRS and YFSETQ. The CDR3 DNA reads as TGCGCCAGCAGCCTGACAGGGCCGAGCTCCTACGAGCAGTACTTC. Its translation: CASSLTGPSSYEQYF.

The chain recombines TRBV7-9 with TRBJ2-7; 8 bases align to TRBD2. CDR3 length: 16 residues. Germline V CDR1 and CDR2: SEHNR, FQNEAQ (reference sequence). The trim removed 1 base at V and 2 bases at J, leaving 7 bases unmatched. As DNA, the CDR3 is TGTGCCAGCAGCTTAGTCGGAGCGGGGGAGACCTACGAGCAGTACTTC. As protein: CASSLVGAGETYEQYF.

The chain combines TRBV14 with TRBJ2-1; D is undetermined. Per germline, CDR1 SGHDN and CDR2 FVKESK. The CDR3 has 15 amino acids. Trimming took off 0 bases at V and 7 bases at J, with 13 bases between the two ends. CDR3 loop: CASSQDYLIWNEQFF. CDR3 nucleotide sequence: TGTGCCAGCAGCCAAGATTATCTAATATGGAATGAGCAGTTCTTC.

The chain joins TRBV27 to TRBJ2-2; D is unclear. CDR3 size: 13 residues. Germline CDR1 MNHEY, CDR2 SMNVEV (reference sequence). The V and J ends lost 5 bases and 1 base respectively, with 5 bases between them. For the CDR3, the DNA is TGTGCCAGCAGTCACGGGAACACCGGGGAGCTGTTTTTT. Its protein is CASSHGNTGELFF.

The V and J genes are TRBV6-5 and TRBJ2-3, with D perhaps matching TRBD1 (5 bases). Germline V gene data show CDR1 as MNHEY and CDR2 as SVGAGI. V lost 0 bases and J 2 bases, leaving 9 bases between the germline ends. This CDR3 contains 15 residues. The DNA of the CDR3 is TGTGCCAGCAGTTACTCTAGGGGATCCACAGATACGCAGTATTTT. Its translation is CASSYSRGSTDTQYF.

The V gene is TRBV4-3, the J gene TRBJ1-1; a possible D gene is TRBD1 (5 bases). Trimming cost V 0 bases and J 3 bases, with 11 bases left between them. The CDR3 is 15 residues long. Germline V CDR1 and CDR2: LGHNA, YSLEER. The CDR3 spells CASSQDAGPYTEAFF. The DNA of the CDR3 is TGCGCCAGCAGCCAAGATGCGGGGCCGTACACTGAAGCTTTCTTT.

The V and J genes are TRBV7-9 and TRBJ1-4, with D hard to call. Per the germline V gene, CDR1 is SEHNR and CDR2 is FQNEAQ (reference sequence). Trimming took 5 bases from V and 3 from J, leaving 19 bases between them. The CDR3 consists of 17 residues. The CDR3 loop reads CASSLRGFGVANEKLFF. The CDR3 DNA reads as TGTGCCAGCAGCCTCCGGGGATTCGGCGTGGCTAATGAAAAACTGTTTTTT. Together with reference TRBV7-9 and TRBJ1-4, the CDR3 gives the full variable domain: DTGVSQNPRHKITKRGQNVTFRCDPISEHNRLYWYRQTLGQGPEFLTYFQNEAQLEKSRLLSDRFSAERPKGSFSTLEIQRTEQGDSAMYLCASSLRGFGVANEKLFFGSGTQLSVL.

The chain uses TRBV6-1 and TRBJ2-7; D perhaps matches TRBD1 (6 bases). CDR1 is MNHNS, CDR2 SASEGT, per germline. The CDR3 is 13 residues long. Trimming shortened V by 3 bases and J by 2 bases, and 8 bases separated the two germline ends. This chain's CDR3 is CASSETGPYEQYF. CDR3 coding DNA: TGTGCCAGCAGTGAGACAGGTCCCTACGAGCAGTACTTC.

V and J are TRBV4-1 and TRBJ2-5, with 14 bases lining up with TRBD2. With V trimmed by 0 bases and J by 5 bases, 11 bases remained unmatched. Germline V gene sequence: CDR1 MGHRA, CDR2 YSYEKL. The CDR3 spans 19 residues. The CDR3 sequence: CASSQELTSGRAGGETQYF. DNA of the CDR3: TGCGCCAGCAGCCAAGAGTTGACTAGCGGGAGGGCCGGTGGGGAGACCCAGTACTTC.